This T cell receptor (beta chain) emerged from a study of molecular identifiers for immune sequencing clone quantification (dated by TCRdb to 2016 to 2019). About the full investigation: In a replicate experiment, RNA from roughly 18,000 or 92,000 naive CD8 T cells was split into five aliquots, four of which were sequenced. CD8 T cells were used in a methods study to benchmark molecular-identifier clustering-based TCR repertoire sequencing (MIDCIRS) and TCR RNA copy counting. What the authors observed across the whole study: Modeling indicated about 3 TCR RNA copies recovered per cell, compared with about 9.4 by digital PCR, which implies a capture efficiency of around 30%. The sizes of highly expanded clones could end up underestimated when identical TCR molecules share a barcode. A single cell's worth of spiked-in Jurkat TCR RNA was reported detectable even among approximately 930,000 naive CD8 T cells. Without barcode sub-clustering, chimeric consensus sequences inflated TCR diversity; chimeras reached as high as 47%. In CMV-specific effector cells, clones with more than 20 RNA copies accounted for over 97% of molecules, whereas in naive cells such clones accounted for under 1%. The naive libraries included spiked-in Jurkat TCR RNA (roughly nine copies' worth), and this Jurkat TCR RNA is not part of the donor repertoire.

The method behind the library was PCR. Sequencing used an Illumina HiSeq 4000. Bulk TCR libraries were generated as previously described, with the TCR primers listed in Table S5 used. Purification of total RNA was performed with the Qiagen AllPrep DNA/RNA kit. Before analysis, reads from multiple sequencing runs of one library were combined. The original methods were these. Reads were retained only if the reads had an exact TCR constant sequence, and the retained reads were trimmed to 150 nt and grouped according to their 12-nt molecular barcodes. Reads in each barcode group were sub-clustered using a 15% Levenshtein threshold, and a quality-weighted consensus sequence was built for each RNA molecule. Non-functional sequences were excluded, and lower-count sequences lying one edit away from another sequence were also excluded. On the basis of fitting two negative binomial distributions, barcode sub-clusters with fewer than 20% of the maximum read count were discarded. TCRdb ran its own pipeline on the public reads, namely fastp trimming at Q25 and MiXCR clone calling, and kept in-frame beta chains. Entries are consolidated by CDR3 protein sequence, retaining the most common genes and DNA. The V and J calls were not made by the authors but by TCRdb's processing. The sample table records about 640,000 distinct CDR3 sequences; about 20% of these occur just once. The biggest ten clones account for approximately 0.9% of the sample.

V is pruned by 8 bases and J by 4 bases, leaving 5 bases of the junction without a gene match. The CDR1 and CDR2 encoded by the germline V gene (reference sequence) are LNHDA and SQIVND. Taken from cysteine to phenylalanine, the CDR3 has 15 residues. The DNA shown is the 45-base CDR3, in frame from base 1. Libraries of naive CD8 T cells were built from anywhere between roughly 17,000 and 1,000,000 sorted cells, with 10%, 30% or 50% of the purified RNA used. Naive CD8 T cells, defined as CD8+CD4-CCR7+CD45RA+, were FACS-sorted into RLT Plus buffer on a BD FACSAria II. Nine to eleven TCR copies' worth of Jurkat RNA were spiked into about 19,000-1,100,000 naive CD8 T cell samples to test detection sensitivity. Enrichment of CD8 T cells was performed with RosetteSep CD8+ T Cell Enrichment Cocktail and Ficoll-Paque, after which ACK red cell lysis was carried out. This clonotype was counted ten times or more. Its cognate antigen has yet to be identified. No base quality values were provided; no much bigger clone lies one nucleotide off.

Sequencing was carried out using naive CD8+ T cells from blood, with Jurkat cell RNA spiked in. Read against the paper, the sample's cell subset or site label means: FACS-sorted CD8+CD4-CCR7+CD45RA+ naive T cells. This sequence was found in a human donor in good health. Some libraries in this study had Jurkat cell RNA spiked in. The V and J genes are TRBV19 and TRBJ2-2, with 12 bases matching TRBD2. CDR3 protein: CASELAGGATGELFF. Read as DNA, the sequence is TGTGCCAGTGAACTAGCGGGAGGTGCCACCGGGGAGCTGTTTTTT.